This T cell receptor beta chain was retrieved from a study of response to subunit inactivated influenza vaccine listed by TCRdb under 2018. In the study overall: Deep quantitative T cell receptor repertoire profiling was used in the study to track responses to a trivalent subunit inactivated influenza vaccine.

Overall study results and their limits: The authors proposed that each seasonal influenza vaccination may bring in only a limited number of new T cells.

Libraries were constructed by RT-PCR. TCRdb shows the sequencer as Illumina HiSeq 2500. Using fastp at Q25 and MiXCR, TCRdb reprocessed the public reads and kept productive beta chains. All rows with the same CDR3 protein become a single entry with the most common DNA and genes. In this sample the table shows under 200,000 distinct CDR3 sequences, more than 10% of which occur a single time. Clones ranked in the top ten supply 25% to 30% of the sample. Concerning this clonotype: The clone's antigen remains unknown. No qualities accompany the bases; no much larger clone lies one base away.

V is clipped by 3 bases and J by 3 bases, and the sequence between their germline boundaries is 8 bases long. The CDR3 contains 13 residues, cysteine and phenylalanine counted. Only CDR3 DNA is held: 39 bases, read in frame from base 1. The same data also went into a second study, on T cells expressing NK-cell markers. Per that second paper: TCR beta cDNA libraries were prepared using 5'RACE template switching, which introduced a universal primer site and unique molecular identifiers. TCR beta-chain repertoires were profiled in sorted CD3+CD56+NKG2C+, CD3+CD56+NKG2C- and CD3+CD56-NKG2C+ T-cell subsets from several donors. Among the eight sequenced donors, only one was HCMV-seronegative, while the other seven were HCMV-seropositive. To restrict sorting to alphabetaTCR-expressing T cells, an anti-gammadeltaTCR antibody was added in several experiments. In roughly six donors, the dominant CD3+CD56+NKG2C+ clonotypes ranked among the top 10 CD8+ clonotypes, making up 1.0-7.0% of CD8+ T cells. Those dominant clonotypes were again the most abundant among CD3+CD56-NKG2C+ cells in a handful of donors, at roughly 25-60.1%. Whether the expanded NKG2C-expressing T cell clones were specific for HCMV antigens was left unclear. The study sequenced eight donors, all healthy volunteers chosen at random: three men and five women. To determine HCMV serostatus, a commercial ELISA kit was used to detect HCMV-specific IgG in serum. Peripheral blood mononuclear cells were isolated from blood by Ficoll density gradient centrifugation. CD4+ and CD8+ T cells were isolated from PBMC by magnetic immunoseparation with Miltenyi isolation kits. Synthesis of cDNA was primed from the TCR beta constant segment and was followed by two consecutive PCR amplification steps. Illumina HiSeq 2000/2500, MiSeq or NextSeq was used to sequence libraries as 2 x 150 bp reads. MIGEC was used to demultiplex reads and group the reads by UMI, and MiTCR was used to assemble and quantify clonotypes. Only TCR cDNA sequences supported by at least two reads were kept to exclude erroneous sequences. The tcR package was used for downstream repertoire analysis, and clonotypes were matched between fractions using CDR3 nucleotide sequence together with V segment. Antigen specificity was annotated against VDJdb with VDJmatch, allowing one amino acid substitution in CDR3.

The source material was CD8+ T cells sorted from PBMCs, sampled 12 days after vaccination. This receptor was obtained from a man between 50 and 59 years old who received an inactivated influenza vaccine. Donor details come from another sample of the same person, matched by shared clones. This receptor chain uses TRBV12-3 or TRBV12-4 and TRBJ1-2; no D gene is confidently identified. Here is the DNA: TGTGCCAGCAGTTTGACCGGGGACTATGGCTACACCTTC. Its product reads: CASSLTGDYGYTF.